This entry describes one TCR beta chain. What it binds is unknown. It was by quantitative 5'-RACE with molecular barcodes that TCR beta libraries were made. TCRdb called the 5' RACE reads again in MiXCR, with one record for every CDR3 protein. The table shows under 250,000 distinct CDR3 sequences, with roughly a third occurring only once. The record originates from a study of CD8 T cells in ankylosing spondylitis. Study-level points and caveats: Clones linked to disease were reported to show significant enrichment in matched ankylosing spondylitis synovial fluid.

V was clipped by 0 bases and J by 0 bases, with 13 bases between them. Germline values: CDR1 DFQATT, CDR2 SNEGSKA (reference sequence). The CDR3 totals 16 residues. The chain links TRBV20-1 to TRBJ2-3; no firm D call. The sequenced material came from blood, either unsorted or a sorted T cell fraction (not recorded which). The TCR originated in a male donor with ankylosing spondylitis or in good health (not recorded which). In nucleotides, the CDR3 is TGCAGTGCTAGAGATCGAGTAGGCTCTAGCACAGATACGCAGTATTTT. This translates into CSARDRVGSSTDTQYF.